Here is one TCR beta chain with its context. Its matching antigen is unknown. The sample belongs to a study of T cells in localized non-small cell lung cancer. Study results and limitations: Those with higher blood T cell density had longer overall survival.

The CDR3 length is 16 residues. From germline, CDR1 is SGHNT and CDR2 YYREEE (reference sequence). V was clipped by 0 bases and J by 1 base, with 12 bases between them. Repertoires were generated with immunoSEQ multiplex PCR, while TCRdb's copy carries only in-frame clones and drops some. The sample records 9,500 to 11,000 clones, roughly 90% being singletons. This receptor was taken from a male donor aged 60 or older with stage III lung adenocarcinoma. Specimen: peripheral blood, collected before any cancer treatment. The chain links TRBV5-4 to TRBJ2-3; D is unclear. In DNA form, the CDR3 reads TGTGCCAGCAGCTTGGGCCCCCGAGGTGGCACAGATACGCAGTATTTT. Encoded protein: CASSLGPRGGTDTQYF.